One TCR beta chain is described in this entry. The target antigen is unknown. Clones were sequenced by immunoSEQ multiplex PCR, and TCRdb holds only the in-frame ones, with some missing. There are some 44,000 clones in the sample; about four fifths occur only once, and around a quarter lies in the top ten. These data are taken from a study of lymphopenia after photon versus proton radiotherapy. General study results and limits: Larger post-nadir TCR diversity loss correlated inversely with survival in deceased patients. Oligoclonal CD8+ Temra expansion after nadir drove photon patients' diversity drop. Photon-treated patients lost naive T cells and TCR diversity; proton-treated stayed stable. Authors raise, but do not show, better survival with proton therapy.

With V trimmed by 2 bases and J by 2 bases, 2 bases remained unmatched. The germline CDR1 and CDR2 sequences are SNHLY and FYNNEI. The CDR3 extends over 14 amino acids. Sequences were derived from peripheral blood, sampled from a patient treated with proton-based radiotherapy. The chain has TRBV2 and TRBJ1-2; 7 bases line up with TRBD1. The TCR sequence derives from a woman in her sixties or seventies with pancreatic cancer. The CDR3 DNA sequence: TGTGCCAGCAGTGAACAGGGACAGAACTATGGCTACACCTTC. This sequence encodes CASSEQGQNYGYTF.